This entry describes one T cell receptor (beta chain). No antigen is known for it. It was cDNA, reverse transcribed from extracted RNA, that served as the sequencing template. The method was immunoSEQ multiplex PCR; TCRdb's version includes in-frame clones alone and lacks a portion of them. The table lists 150,000 to 200,000 clones, about 63% of them singletons, with 1.5% to 2% in the top ten. This specimen belongs to a study of CD8+ T cells in alopecia areata. General study findings and limits: TCRs were shared less clearly across patients than in mice, possibly for HLA-related reasons.

Researchers picked out CD4+ and CD8+ T cells from PBMCs by sorting. Trimming removed 4 bases from V and 2 bases from J, with 12 bases in between. The length of the CDR3 is 14 residues. Germline V gene data show CDR1 as SGHDT and CDR2 as YYEEEE. The sequence was collected from a human donor with alopecia areata. Sequenced material: CD4+ T cells sorted from blood, taken at week 0. The rearrangement links TRBV5-6 to TRBJ1-2, with D hard to call. DNA for the CDR3: TGTGCCAGCAGCGTATTGACACTCAACTATGGCTACACCTTC. Encoded protein: CASSVLTLNYGYTF.